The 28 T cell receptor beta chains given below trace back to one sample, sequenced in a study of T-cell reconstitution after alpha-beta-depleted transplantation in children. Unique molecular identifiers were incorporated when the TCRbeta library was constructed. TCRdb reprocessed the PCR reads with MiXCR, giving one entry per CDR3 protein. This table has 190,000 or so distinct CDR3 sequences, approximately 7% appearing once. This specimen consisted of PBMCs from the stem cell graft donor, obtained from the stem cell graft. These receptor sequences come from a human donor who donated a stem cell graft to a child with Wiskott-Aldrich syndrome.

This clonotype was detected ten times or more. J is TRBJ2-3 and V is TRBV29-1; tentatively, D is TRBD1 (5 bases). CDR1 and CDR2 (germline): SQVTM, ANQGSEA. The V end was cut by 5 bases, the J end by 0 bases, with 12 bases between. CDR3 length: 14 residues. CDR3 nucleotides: TGCAGCGTTACCCTGACAGCTAGCACAGATACGCAGTATTTT. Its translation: CSVTLTASTDTQYF.

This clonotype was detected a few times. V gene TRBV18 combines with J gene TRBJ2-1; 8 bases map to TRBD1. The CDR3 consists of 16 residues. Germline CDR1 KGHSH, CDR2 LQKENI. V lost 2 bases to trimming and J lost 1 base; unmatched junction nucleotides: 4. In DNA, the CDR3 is TGTGCCAGCTCACCAAGGACAGGGAGTTCCTACAATGAGCAGTTCTTC. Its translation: CASSPRTGSSYNEQFF.

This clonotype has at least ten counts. The CDR3 sequence: CASSLVVVLTEAFF. CDR3 coding DNA: TGTGCCAGCAGCTTGGTTGTGGTTCTTACTGAAGCTTTCTTT. The V and J genes are TRBV5-8 and TRBJ1-1; no definite D call. CDR3 length: 14 residues. The V gene's germline CDR1 is SGHTS and CDR2 YDEGEE. V lost 0 bases and J 5 bases, leaving 11 bases between the germline ends.

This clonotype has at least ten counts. The CDR3 nucleotides read TGTGCCAGCGGTGGGACCCGTAGCAATCAGCCCCAGCATTTT. Encoded protein: CASGGTRSNQPQHF. The chain joins TRBV27 to TRBJ1-5; maybe TRBD1 (5 bases). With 8 bases removed from V and 0 bases from J, the gap between germline ends came to 11 bases. Germline V gives CDR1 MNHEY, CDR2 SMNVEV (reference sequence). The CDR3 sequence is 14 residues long.

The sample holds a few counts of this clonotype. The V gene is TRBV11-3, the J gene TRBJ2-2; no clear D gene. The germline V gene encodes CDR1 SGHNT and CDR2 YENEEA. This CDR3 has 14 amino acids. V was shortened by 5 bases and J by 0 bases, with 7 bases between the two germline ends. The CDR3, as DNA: TGTGCCAGCAGCCCCCGTTCGAACACCGGGGAGCTGTTTTTT. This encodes CASSPRSNTGELFF.

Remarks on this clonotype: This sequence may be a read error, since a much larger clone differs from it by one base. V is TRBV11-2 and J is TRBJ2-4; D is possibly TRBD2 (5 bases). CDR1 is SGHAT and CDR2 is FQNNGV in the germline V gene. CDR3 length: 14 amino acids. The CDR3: CASSSGRVINIKYF. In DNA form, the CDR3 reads TGTGCCAGCAGCTCTGGGCGGGTTATAAACATTAAGTACTTC.

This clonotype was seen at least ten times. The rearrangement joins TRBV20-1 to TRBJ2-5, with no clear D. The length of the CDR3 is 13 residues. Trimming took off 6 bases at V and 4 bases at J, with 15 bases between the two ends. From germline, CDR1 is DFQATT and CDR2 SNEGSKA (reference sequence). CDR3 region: CSAARPTGETQYF. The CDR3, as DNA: TGCAGTGCCGCCAGACCTACGGGAGAGACCCAGTACTTC.

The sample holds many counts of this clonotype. CDR3 nucleotide sequence: TGTGCCAGCAGGTCGGACGAAGAGACCCAGTACTTC. It encodes CASRSDEETQYF. The V and J genes are TRBV2 and TRBJ2-5; no clear D. The CDR3 extends over 12 amino acids. From germline, CDR1 is SNHLY and CDR2 FYNNEI. Trimming pared 6 bases from V and 3 bases from J, leaving 8 bases between.

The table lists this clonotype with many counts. The CDR3 nucleotides read TGTGCCACCACTAAAGCAGGGGGGGCAGTAGATACGCAGTATTTT. Amino acid sequence: CATTKAGGAVDTQYF. This chain uses TRBV7-2 with TRBJ2-3; the D gene could be TRBD1 or TRBD2 (7 bases each). CDR1 SGHTA and CDR2 FQGNSA come from the germline V gene. This CDR3 has 15 amino acids. Trimming left V 10 bases short and J 5 bases short, with 22 bases between.

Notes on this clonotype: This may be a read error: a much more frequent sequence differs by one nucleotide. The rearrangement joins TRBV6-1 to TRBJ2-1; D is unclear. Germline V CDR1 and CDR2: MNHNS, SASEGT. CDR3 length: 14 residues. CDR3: CANSEAGLTDKQFF. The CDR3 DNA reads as TGTGCCAACAGTGAAGCCGGGCTGACTGACAAGCAGTTCTTC.

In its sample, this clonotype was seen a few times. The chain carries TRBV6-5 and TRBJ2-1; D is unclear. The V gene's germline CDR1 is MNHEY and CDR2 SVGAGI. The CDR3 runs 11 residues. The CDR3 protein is CVAGPFHEQFF. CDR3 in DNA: TGTGTAGCTGGCCCTTTCCATGAGCAGTTCTTC.

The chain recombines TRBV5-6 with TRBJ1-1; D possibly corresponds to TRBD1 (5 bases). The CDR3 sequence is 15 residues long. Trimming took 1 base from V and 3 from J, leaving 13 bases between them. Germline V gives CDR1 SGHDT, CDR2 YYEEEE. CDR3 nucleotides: TGTGCCAGCAGCTTGAGGGGCCAGCTCTACACTGAAGCTTTCTTT. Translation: CASSLRGQLYTEAFF.

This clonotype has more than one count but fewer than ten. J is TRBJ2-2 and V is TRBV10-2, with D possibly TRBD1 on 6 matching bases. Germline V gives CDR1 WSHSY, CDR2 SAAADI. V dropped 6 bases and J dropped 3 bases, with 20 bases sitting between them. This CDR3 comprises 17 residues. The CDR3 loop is CASSRIAQGSYTGELFF. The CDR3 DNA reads TGCGCCAGCAGCCGCATTGCTCAGGGGTCCTACACCGGGGAGCTGTTTTTT.

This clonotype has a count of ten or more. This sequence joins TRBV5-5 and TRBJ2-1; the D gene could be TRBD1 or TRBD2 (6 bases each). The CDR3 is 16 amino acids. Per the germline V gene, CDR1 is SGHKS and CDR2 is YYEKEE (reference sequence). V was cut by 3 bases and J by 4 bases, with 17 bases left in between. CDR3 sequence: CASSSIGGRGYNEQFF. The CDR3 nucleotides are TGTGCCAGCAGCTCTATCGGGGGCAGGGGATACAATGAGCAGTTCTTC.

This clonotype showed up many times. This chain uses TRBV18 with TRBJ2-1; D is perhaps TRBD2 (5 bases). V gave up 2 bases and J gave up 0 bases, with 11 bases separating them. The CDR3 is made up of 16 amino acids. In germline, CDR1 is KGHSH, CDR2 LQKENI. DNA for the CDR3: TGTGCCAGCTCACCAAACGGAGGACTCTCCTACAATGAGCAGTTCTTC. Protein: CASSPNGGLSYNEQFF.

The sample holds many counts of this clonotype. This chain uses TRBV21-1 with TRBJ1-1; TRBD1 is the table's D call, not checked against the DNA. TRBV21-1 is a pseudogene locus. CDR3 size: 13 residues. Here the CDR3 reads CASNPTGNTEAFF. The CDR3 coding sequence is TGTGCCAGCAACCCGACAGGGAACACTGAAGCTTTCTTT.

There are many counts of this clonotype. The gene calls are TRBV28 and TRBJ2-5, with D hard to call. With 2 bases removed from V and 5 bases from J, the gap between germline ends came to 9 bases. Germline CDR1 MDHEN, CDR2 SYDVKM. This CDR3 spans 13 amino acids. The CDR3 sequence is CASSLPPAETQYF. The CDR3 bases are TGTGCCAGCAGTTTACCCCCGGCCGAGACCCAGTACTTC. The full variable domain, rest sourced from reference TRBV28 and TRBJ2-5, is DVKVTQSSRYLVKRTGEKVFLECVQDMDHENMFWYRQDPGLGLRLIYFSYDVKMKEKGDIPEGYSVSREKKERFSLILESASTNQTSMYLCASSLPPAETQYFGPGTRLLVL.

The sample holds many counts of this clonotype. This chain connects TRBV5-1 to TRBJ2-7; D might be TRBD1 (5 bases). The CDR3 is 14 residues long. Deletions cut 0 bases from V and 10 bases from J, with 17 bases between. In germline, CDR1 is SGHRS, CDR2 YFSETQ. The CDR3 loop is CASSLEPGWQGQYF. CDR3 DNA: TGCGCCAGCAGCTTGGAACCCGGGTGGCAGGGACAGTACTTC.

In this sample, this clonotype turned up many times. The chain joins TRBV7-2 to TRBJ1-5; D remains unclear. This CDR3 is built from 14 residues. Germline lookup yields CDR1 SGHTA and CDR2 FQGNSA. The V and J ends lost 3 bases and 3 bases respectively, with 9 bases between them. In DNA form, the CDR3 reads TGTGCCAGCAGCTTTGACCGACCCAATCAGCCCCAGCATTTT. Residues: CASSFDRPNQPQHF.

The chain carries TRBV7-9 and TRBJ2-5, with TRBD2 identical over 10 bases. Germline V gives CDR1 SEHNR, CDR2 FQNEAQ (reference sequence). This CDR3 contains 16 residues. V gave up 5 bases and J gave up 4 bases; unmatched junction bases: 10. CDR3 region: CASSLQAGGPGETQYF. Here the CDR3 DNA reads TGTGCCAGCAGCCTACAAGCGGGAGGGCCGGGAGAGACCCAGTACTTC. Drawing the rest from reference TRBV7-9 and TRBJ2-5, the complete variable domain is DTGVSQNPRHKITKRGQNVTFRCDPISEHNRLYWYRQTLGQGPEFLTYFQNEAQLEKSRLLSDRFSAERPKGSFSTLEIQRTEQGDSAMYLCASSLQAGGPGETQYFGPGTRLLVL.

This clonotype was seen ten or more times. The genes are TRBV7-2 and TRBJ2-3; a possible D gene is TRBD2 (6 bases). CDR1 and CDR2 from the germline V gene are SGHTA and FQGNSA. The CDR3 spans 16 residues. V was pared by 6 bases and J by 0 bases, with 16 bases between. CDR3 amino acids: CASSPNVAASTDTQYF. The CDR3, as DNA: TGTGCCAGCAGTCCGAACGTAGCGGCTAGCACAGATACGCAGTATTTT.

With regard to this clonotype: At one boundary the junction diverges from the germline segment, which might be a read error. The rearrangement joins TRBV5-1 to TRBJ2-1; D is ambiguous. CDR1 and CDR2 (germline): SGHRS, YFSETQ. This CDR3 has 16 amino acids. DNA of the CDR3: TGCGTCAGCAGCCCCCACAAAGTGAACTCCTACAATGAGCAGTTCTTC. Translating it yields CVSSPHKVNSYNEQFF. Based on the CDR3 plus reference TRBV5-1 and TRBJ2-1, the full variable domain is KAGVTQTPRYLIKTRGQQVTLSCSPISGHRSVSWYQQTPGQGLQFLFEYFSETQRNKGNFPGRFSGRQFSNSRSEMNVSTLELGDSALYLCVSSPHKVNSYNEQFFGPGTRLTVL.

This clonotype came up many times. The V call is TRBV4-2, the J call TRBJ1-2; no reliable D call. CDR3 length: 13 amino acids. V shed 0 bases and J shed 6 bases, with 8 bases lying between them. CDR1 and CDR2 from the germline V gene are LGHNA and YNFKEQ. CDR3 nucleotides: TGTGCCAGCAGCCAAGAACGGAGACATGGCTACACCTTC. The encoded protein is CASSQERRHGYTF.

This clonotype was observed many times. The CDR3 DNA is TGTGCCAGCAGCAGGACATTATTTACAGATACGCAGTATTTT. Its translation is CASSRTLFTDTQYF. The chain joins TRBV6-5 to TRBJ2-3; maybe TRBD1 (5 bases). The CDR3 spans 14 residues. Germline V gives CDR1 MNHEY, CDR2 SVGAGI. V was clipped by 6 bases and J by 3 bases, with 13 bases between them.

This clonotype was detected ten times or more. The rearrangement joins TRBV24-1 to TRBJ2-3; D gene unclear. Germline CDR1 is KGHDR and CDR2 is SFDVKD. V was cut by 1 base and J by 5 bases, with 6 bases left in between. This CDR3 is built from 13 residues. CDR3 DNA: TGTGCCACCAGTGATTTTCGACTAGATACGCAGTATTTT. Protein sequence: CATSDFRLDTQYF.

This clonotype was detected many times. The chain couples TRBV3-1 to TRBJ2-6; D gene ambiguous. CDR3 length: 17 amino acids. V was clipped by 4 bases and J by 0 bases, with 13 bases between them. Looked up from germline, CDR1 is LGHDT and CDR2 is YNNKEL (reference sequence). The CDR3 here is CASSPREGSSGANVLTF. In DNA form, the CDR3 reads TGTGCCAGCAGCCCCCGAGAAGGCAGCTCTGGGGCCAACGTCCTGACTTTC.

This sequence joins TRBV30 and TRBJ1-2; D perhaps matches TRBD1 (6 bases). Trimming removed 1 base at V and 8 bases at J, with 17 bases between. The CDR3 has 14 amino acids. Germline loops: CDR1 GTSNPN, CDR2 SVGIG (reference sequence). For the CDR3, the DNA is TGTGCCTGGAGTGCACAGGGCCCGATTGGGGGCTACACCTTC. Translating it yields CAWSAQGPIGGYTF. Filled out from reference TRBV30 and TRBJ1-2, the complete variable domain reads SQTIHQWPATLVQPVGSPLSLECTVEGTSNPNLYWYRQAAGRGLQLLFYSVGIGQISSEVPQNLSASRPQDRQFILSSKKLLLSDSGFYLCAWSAQGPIGGYTFGSGTRLTVV.

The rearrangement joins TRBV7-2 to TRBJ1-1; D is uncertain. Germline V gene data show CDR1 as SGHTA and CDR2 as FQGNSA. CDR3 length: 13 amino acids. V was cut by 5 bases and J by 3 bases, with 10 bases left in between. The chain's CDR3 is CASSLKRDTEAFF. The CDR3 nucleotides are TGTGCCAGCAGCCTCAAACGGGACACTGAAGCTTTCTTT.